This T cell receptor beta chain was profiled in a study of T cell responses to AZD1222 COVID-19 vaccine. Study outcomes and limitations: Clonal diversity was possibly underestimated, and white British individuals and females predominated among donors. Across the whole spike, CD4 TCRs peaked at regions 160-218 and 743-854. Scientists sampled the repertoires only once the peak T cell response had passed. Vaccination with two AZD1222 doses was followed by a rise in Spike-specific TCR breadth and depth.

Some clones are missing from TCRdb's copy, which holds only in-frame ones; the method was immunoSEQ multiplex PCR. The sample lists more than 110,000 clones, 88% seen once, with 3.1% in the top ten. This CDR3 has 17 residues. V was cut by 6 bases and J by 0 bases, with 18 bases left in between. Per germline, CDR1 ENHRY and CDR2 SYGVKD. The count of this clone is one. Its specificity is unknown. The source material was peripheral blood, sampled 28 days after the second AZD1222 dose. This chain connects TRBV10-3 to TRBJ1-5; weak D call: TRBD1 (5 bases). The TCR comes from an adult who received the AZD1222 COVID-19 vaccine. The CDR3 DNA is TGTGCCATCAGAGCTCAGGAGGGGACCTATAGCAATCAGCCCCAGCATTTT. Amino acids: CAIRAQEGTYSNQPQHF.